This T cell receptor (beta chain) was documented in a study of blood T cell repertoires in COVID-19. Study at large: From the United States, Italy and Spain came samples of acute and convalescent COVID-19.

How the authors handled the data: Quantification of nucleated cells was approximated via reference gene primer amplification. Produced via immunoSEQ multiplex PCR; TCRdb's table is partial and in-frame only. The V and J calls and clone size are taken from that table; D and trimming were inferred from the DNA. The repertoire consists of 250,000 to 350,000 clones, with approximately 88% occurring once and the leading ten covering 9.4%. The TCR was taken from a man aged 18 to 29 with active or convalescent COVID-19. Sample: peripheral blood.

The CDR3: CASSPGTGTGGEKLFF. CDR3 in DNA: TGCGCCAGCAGCCCTGGAACCGGGACAGGGGGGGAAAAACTGTTTTTT. V is TRBV4-1 and J is TRBJ1-4, with 11 bases that match TRBD1. The CDR3 contains 16 residues. Germline assignment: CDR1 MGHRA and CDR2 YSYEKL. Trimming cost V 4 bases and J 8 bases; bases outside gene matches: 9.